This is a list of T cell receptor beta chains from one sample in a study of blood T cells in healthy people across ages. One entry per CDR3 protein, called by TCRdb with MiXCR from the 5' RACE reads. The sample consists of about 1.4 million distinct CDR3 sequences, almost 60% of them appearing once. Sequenced material: blood. These receptor sequences come from a young man in good health. CDR3s include the opening cysteine and the closing phenylalanine or tryptophan. D genes are given only for firm matches. Size values are once, few and many counts, or a class for expanded clones, and some rows have none.

j_call,d_call,clone_size,v_call,cdr3_nt,cdr3_aa
TRBJ1-6,-,once,TRBV6-5,TGTGCCAGCAGCAGGACAGTTGAGGATTCACCCCTCCACTTT,CASSRTVEDSPLHF
TRBJ1-1,-,-,TRBV2,TGTGCCAGCTCGGGGGAGGGGACTGAAGCTTTCTTT,CASSGEGTEAFF
TRBJ2-3,TRBD2,few,TRBV12-3/TRBV12-4,TGTGCCAGCAGTTTGGCTCTAGCGGTAGATACGCAGTATTTT,CASSLALAVDTQYF
TRBJ2-1,-,-,TRBV28,TGTGCCAGCAGACTGACTACGATCTCTCTTCACAATGAGCAGTTCTTC,CASRLTTISLHNEQFF
TRBJ2-3,-,-,TRBV11-2,TGTGCCAGCAGCTTAGATCTAGTAGATACGCAGTATTTT,CASSLDLVDTQYF
TRBJ1-1,-,-,TRBV7-9,TGTGCCAGCAGCTTAGCAGTGACTGAAGCTTTCTTT,CASSLAVTEAFF
TRBJ2-1,-,once,TRBV27,TGTGCCAGCACCCACATTGCCCGGGTCGGCAATGAGCAGTTCTTC,CASTHIARVGNEQFF
TRBJ2-7,-,-,TRBV29-1,TGCAGCATCATCGTACAGGGTGACGAGCAGTACTTC,CSIIVQGDEQYF
TRBJ1-2,-,-,TRBV4-3,TGCGCCAGCAGCCCTCGCCTCCTAGGGTCGAATAGTTATGGCTACACCTTC,CASSPRLLGSNSYGYTF
TRBJ2-7,-,-,TRBV4-3,TGCGCCAGCAGCCACGGCCCGACAGGTATCGAGCAGTACTTC,CASSHGPTGIEQYF
TRBJ2-5,TRBD2,-,TRBV7-2,TGTGCCAGCAGCTTAGTCGGCGCGGGGGTTTTAGAGACCCAGTACTTC,CASSLVGAGVLETQYF
TRBJ2-7,TRBD1,few,TRBV10-3,TGTGCCATCAGTGACCCCGACAGGGAACGGGGCTACGAGCAGTACTTC,CAISDPDRERGYEQYF
TRBJ2-7,-,-,TRBV7-2,TGTGCCAGCAGCTTAGGAAGGAGGGGCAGACCCTACGAGCAGTACTTC,CASSLGRRGRPYEQYF
TRBJ2-5,-,few,TRBV6-2/TRBV6-3,TGTGCCAGCAGTTTTCCCTCCTTTCCCGAGACCCAGTACTTC,CASSFPSFPETQYF
TRBJ2-7,-,-,TRBV4-1,TGCGCCAGCAGCCAAGATACCCCAGACTACGAGCAGTACTTC,CASSQDTPDYEQYF
TRBJ2-1,TRBD1,-,TRBV7-9,TGTGCCATCCCGAGACAGGGGGCTTACAATGAGCAGTTCTTC,CAIPRQGAYNEQFF
TRBJ2-5,-,-,TRBV3-1,TGTGCCAGCAGTACTGAGGAGGGGCAAGAGACCCAGTACTTC,CASSTEEGQETQYF
TRBJ2-5,-,few,TRBV18,TGTGCCAGCTCACCACCGTCCAGACAAGAGACCCAGTACTTC,CASSPPSRQETQYF
TRBJ2-1,TRBD2,-,TRBV7-2,TGTGCCAGCAGCTTAGCCAGTACGGGACTAGTCTACAATGAGCAGTTCTTC,CASSLASTGLVYNEQFF
TRBJ2-5,-,-,TRBV5-1,TGCGCCAGCAGTATGTACGGGTCTAGAGGAGAGACCCAGTACTTC,CASSMYGSRGETQYF
TRBJ2-1,TRBD2,-,TRBV9,TGTGCCAGCAGCGTAGATGCGGGGGGCGCCGGCTACTACAATGAGCAGTTCTTC,CASSVDAGGAGYYNEQFF
TRBJ2-1,-,-,TRBV4-2,TGTGCCAGCAGCAAACCATTTTCCGGGACAACCACCTACAATGAGCAGTTCTTC,CASSKPFSGTTTYNEQFF
TRBJ1-2,-,-,TRBV29-1,TGCAGTGTTCAGGGTGGGGCGGCCAACTATGGCTACACCTTC,CSVQGGAANYGYTF
TRBJ2-4,-,-,TRBV5-1,TGCGCCAGCAGCTTGATTCCACAGGGGGGGAACATTCAGTACTTC,CASSLIPQGGNIQYF
TRBJ2-5,TRBD2,few,TRBV29-1,TGCAGCGCTTCTCGCCGTAGCGGGAGGCAAGAGACCCAGTACTTC,CSASRRSGRQETQYF
TRBJ2-7,-,-,TRBV7-3,TGTGCCAGCAGCCTGGGACCAAGCTCCTACAATGAGCAGTACTTC,CASSLGPSSYNEQYF
TRBJ2-7,-,-,TRBV7-9,TGTGCCAGCAGCTCACCAACCCACCCGGACCCCGACACTCATTACGAGCAGTACTTC,CASSSPTHPDPDTHYEQYF
TRBJ2-5,-,-,TRBV6-5,TGTGCCAGCAGTTACTCCTCCTGGGGGCGCGAGACCCAGTACTTC,CASSYSSWGRETQYF
TRBJ2-4,-,few,TRBV4-1,TGCGCCAGCAGCCAAGGAACGGTAGCCAAAAACATTCAGTACTTC,CASSQGTVAKNIQYF